These T cell receptor beta chains were read from a single sample in a study of human T cells and chemical hapten exposure. TCRdb reprocessed the RACE reads via MiXCR and lists one record per CDR3 protein. The sample yields 350,000 to 450,000 distinct CDR3 sequences, approximately 5.1% seen once. The sequencing here drew on whole blood, taken in connection with sensitization to the hapten diphenylcyclopropenone (DPC). These receptors came from a woman in her forties or fifties with alopecia areata. Some clones in this sample may be carry-over from other donors' samples. Each CDR3 is given with its conserved first and last residue. D genes are given only for firm matches. Size tells how often a clone was seen (once, few, many) or the class of an expanded clone, and some rows leave it out.

v_call	j_call	d_call	clone_size	cdr3_nt	cdr3_aa
TRBV29-1	TRBJ2-7	NA	few	TGCAGCGTTGAAGAGGCCAGGGGTTACGAGCAGTACTTC	CSVEEARGYEQYF
TRBV12-5	TRBJ1-5	NA	many	TGTGCTAGTGGCGGGGGGGGCCAGAGCAATCAGCCCCAGCATTTT	CASGGGGQSNQPQHF
TRBV4-2	TRBJ2-7	NA	few	TGTGCCAGCAGCCAAAACATCCCCTCGGGAGTAGGCTACGAGCAGTACTTC	CASSQNIPSGVGYEQYF
TRBV15	TRBJ1-2	TRBD1	many	TGTGCCACCAGCAGAGATCCCACCAGACAGGGGGCTAACTATGGCTACACCTTC	CATSRDPTRQGANYGYTF
TRBV5-6	TRBJ2-5	NA	NA	TGTGCCAGCAGCCCGGGACACTCGGAGACCCAGTACTTC	CASSPGHSETQYF
TRBV12-3/TRBV12-4	TRBJ1-5	NA	NA	TGTGCCAGCAGCCGGACACGGGTCGAGCCCCAGCATTTT	CASSRTRVEPQHF
TRBV20-1	TRBJ2-1	TRBD2	few	TGCAGTGCTAGACCCCTAGCGGAGGGCTCCTACAATGAGCAGTTCTTC	CSARPLAEGSYNEQFF
TRBV12-3/TRBV12-4	TRBJ1-5	TRBD1	many	TGTGCCAGCAGTTTAGCCGGGACAGGCGTCAGCAATCAGCCCCAGCATTTT	CASSLAGTGVSNQPQHF
TRBV2	TRBJ2-3	TRBD1	NA	TGTGCGGAGGGGGACAGGGGCTTAGATACGCAGTATTTT	CAEGDRGLDTQYF
TRBV20-1	TRBJ2-1	NA	many	TGCAGTGCTCTCGGGGAGTCAGTTTACAATGAGCAGTTCTTC	CSALGESVYNEQFF
TRBV11-2	TRBJ2-5	TRBD1	many	TGTGCCAGCAGTTCCGGACAGGGGGGATTGGAGACCCAGTACTTC	CASSSGQGGLETQYF
TRBV9	TRBJ2-3	NA	many	TGTGCCAGCAGCGTAGGTAATAGCGGAGCAGATACGCAGTATTTT	CASSVGNSGADTQYF
TRBV7-2	TRBJ1-5	NA	few	TGTGCCAGCAGCCTATCCAGGGGAGCAAATCAGCCCCAGCATTTT	CASSLSRGANQPQHF
TRBV7-2	TRBJ2-2	TRBD2	few	TGTGCCAGCAGCTTAAAAGCGGGGGCGAGCACCGGGGAGCTGTTTTTT	CASSLKAGASTGELFF
TRBV20-1	TRBJ1-2	NA	NA	TGCAGTGCTCCCCTTTTGGGTGGCTACACCTTC	CSAPLLGGYTF
TRBV20-1	TRBJ2-7	TRBD2	many	TGCAGTGCTAGCGGGACTAGCGGGGGGAACTCCTACGAGCAGTACTTC	CSASGTSGGNSYEQYF
TRBV12-3/TRBV12-4	TRBJ2-7	TRBD1	many	TGTGCCAGCAGTTTATACGGGACAGGGGCCTACGAGCAGTACTTC	CASSLYGTGAYEQYF
TRBV29-1	TRBJ1-1	NA	many	TGCAGCGTTGTAGGGCTGCGCATGAACACTGAAGCTTTCTTT	CSVVGLRMNTEAFF
TRBV7-9	TRBJ2-6	NA	many	TGTGCCAGCAGCTCGAGTCTTATGGCCAACGTCCTGACTTTC	CASSSSLMANVLTF
TRBV5-5	TRBJ1-4	TRBD1	NA	TGTGCCAGCAGTCTTACAGGGGGCTCTAATGAAAAACTGTTTTTT	CASSLTGGSNEKLFF
TRBV2	TRBJ2-3	TRBD2	NA	TGTGCCAGCGGCTGGGAGGGAGAGGATACGCAGTATTTT	CASGWEGEDTQYF
TRBV27	TRBJ1-2	NA	NA	TGTGCCAGCGGGAGACCCTCTTCCCGCTTCTATGGCTACACCTTC	CASGRPSSRFYGYTF
TRBV6-5	TRBJ2-1	NA	many	TGTGCCAGCGGGCGGGACCATGAGCAGTTCTTC	CASGRDHEQFF
TRBV12-3/TRBV12-4	TRBJ1-1	NA	many	TGTGCCAGCGGGTCAGGGATGAACACTGAAGCTTTCTTT	CASGSGMNTEAFF
TRBV28	TRBJ2-2	NA	many	TGTGCCAGCAGTCCCAGTAGTGAGTGGATCGCCGGGGAGCTGTTTTTT	CASSPSSEWIAGELFF
TRBV7-2	TRBJ2-3	NA	many	TGTGCCAGCACACAGGGTGATACGCAGTATTTT	CASTQGDTQYF
TRBV2	TRBJ1-4	NA	NA	TGTGCCAGCAGGGAAGACAGAGGCAGTGAAAAACTGTTTTTT	CASREDRGSEKLFF
TRBV12-3/TRBV12-4	TRBJ2-7	NA	many	TGTGCCAGCCGGAGCGGCGGCGAGCAGTACTTC	CASRSGGEQYF
TRBV20-1	TRBJ2-7	TRBD1	NA	TGCAGTGCTAGTGGAGTGGGACAGACCTCCTCCTACGAGCAGTACTTC	CSASGVGQTSSYEQYF
TRBV6-2/TRBV6-3	TRBJ1-2	NA	few	TGTGCCAGCAAAGACGGGGGGAGTAACTATGGCTACACCTTC	CASKDGGSNYGYTF
TRBV24-1	TRBJ1-4	TRBD1	NA	TGTGCCACCAGTGTTAAGGGGGCGAATGAAAAACTGTTTTTT	CATSVKGANEKLFF
TRBV28	TRBJ1-5	NA	many	TGTGCCAGCAGCTCGTCTAGCAATCAGCCCCAGCATTTT	CASSSSSNQPQHF
TRBV2	TRBJ2-3	NA	NA	TGTGCCAGCCTGAGGGGAGGGGGCGAAACAGATACGCAGTATTTT	CASLRGGGETDTQYF
TRBV28	TRBJ2-3	NA	many	TGTGCCAGCACTACCGGGACACGCACAGATACGCAGTATTTT	CASTTGTRTDTQYF
TRBV6-6	TRBJ2-7	NA	many	TGTGCCAGCAAGGTGCCGGGGGCGTCCGACGAGCAGTACTTC	CASKVPGASDEQYF
TRBV7-6	TRBJ2-7	NA	NA	TGTGCCAGCAGCTTAGATGGGGGGAGCACCCACTACGAGCAGTACTTC	CASSLDGGSTHYEQYF
TRBV6-1	TRBJ1-2	NA	NA	TGTGCCAGCAGTGAAGCGCTTTTAGAGGGCTACACCTTC	CASSEALLEGYTF
TRBV7-9	TRBJ2-1	NA	many	TGTGCCAGCAGCTTCGGGCTCTTCAGCTCCTACAATGAGCAGTTCTTC	CASSFGLFSSYNEQFF
TRBV6-2/TRBV6-3	TRBJ1-2	NA	many	TGTGCCAGCAGCTCCGTCCGGGGGAACTATGGCTACACCTTC	CASSSVRGNYGYTF
TRBV6-5	TRBJ2-1	NA	many	TGTGCCAGCAGTTACAACAACAACAATGAGCAGTTCTTC	CASSYNNNNEQFF
TRBV29-1	TRBJ2-3	NA	many	TGCAGCGTTGGCGCGGGCGGGTCTCCAGGGACAGATACGCAGTATTTT	CSVGAGGSPGTDTQYF
TRBV29-1	TRBJ2-6	NA	few	TGCAGCGGAATCTCTGGGGCCAACGTCCTGACTTTC	CSGISGANVLTF
TRBV29-1	TRBJ1-1	NA	many	TGCAGCGTCGCCGTTAAGTTGAACACTGAAGCTTTCTTT	CSVAVKLNTEAFF
TRBV5-1	TRBJ1-1	TRBD1	many	TGCGCCAGCAGCTTACAAGGACAGGGGAGCACTGAAGCTTTCTTT	CASSLQGQGSTEAFF
TRBV18	TRBJ2-3	TRBD2	many	TGTGCCAGCTCACCACTTGGGGCTAGCGGGGGCACAGATACGCAGTATTTT	CASSPLGASGGTDTQYF
TRBV12-5	TRBJ2-1	NA	many	TGTGCTAGTGGTCCTGGCGATGAGCAGTTCTTC	CASGPGDEQFF